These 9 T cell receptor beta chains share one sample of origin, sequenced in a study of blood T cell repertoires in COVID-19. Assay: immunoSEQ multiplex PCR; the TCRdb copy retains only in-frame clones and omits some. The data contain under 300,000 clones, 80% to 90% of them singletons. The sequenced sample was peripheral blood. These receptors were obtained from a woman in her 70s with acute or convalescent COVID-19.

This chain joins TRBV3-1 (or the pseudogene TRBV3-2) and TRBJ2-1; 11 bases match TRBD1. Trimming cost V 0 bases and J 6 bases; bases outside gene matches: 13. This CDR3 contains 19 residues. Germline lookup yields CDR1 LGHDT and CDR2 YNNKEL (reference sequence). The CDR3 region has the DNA TGTGCCAGCAGCCAAGAGGACAGGGGGCCGCGTCTCAATTCCAATGAGCAGTTCTTC. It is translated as CASSQEDRGPRLNSNEQFF.

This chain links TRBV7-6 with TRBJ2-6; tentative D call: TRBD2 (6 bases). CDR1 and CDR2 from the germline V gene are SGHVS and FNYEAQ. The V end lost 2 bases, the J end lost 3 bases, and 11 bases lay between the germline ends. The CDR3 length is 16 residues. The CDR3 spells CASSLFSGSGANVLTF. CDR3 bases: TGTGCCAGCAGCTTATTTTCCGGGAGTGGGGCCAACGTCCTGACTTTC. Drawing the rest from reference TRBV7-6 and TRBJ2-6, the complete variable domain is GAGVSQSPRYKVTKRGQDVALRCDPISGHVSLYWYRQALGQGPEFLTYFNYEAQQDKSGLPNDRFSAERPEGSISTLTIQRTEQRDSAMYRCASSLFSGSGANVLTFGAGSRLTVL.

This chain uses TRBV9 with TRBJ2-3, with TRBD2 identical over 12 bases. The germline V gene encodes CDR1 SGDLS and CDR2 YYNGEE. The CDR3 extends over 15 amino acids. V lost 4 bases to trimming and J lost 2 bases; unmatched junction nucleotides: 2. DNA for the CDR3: TGTGCCAGCAGCTGGACTAGCGGGAACACAGATACGCAGTATTTT. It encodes CASSWTSGNTDTQYF.

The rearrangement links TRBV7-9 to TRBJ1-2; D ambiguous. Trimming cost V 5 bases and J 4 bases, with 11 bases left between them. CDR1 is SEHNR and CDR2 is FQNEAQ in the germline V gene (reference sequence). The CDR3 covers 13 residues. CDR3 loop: CASSQRASYGYTF. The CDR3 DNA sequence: TGTGCCAGCAGCCAGAGGGCCTCCTATGGCTACACCTTC.

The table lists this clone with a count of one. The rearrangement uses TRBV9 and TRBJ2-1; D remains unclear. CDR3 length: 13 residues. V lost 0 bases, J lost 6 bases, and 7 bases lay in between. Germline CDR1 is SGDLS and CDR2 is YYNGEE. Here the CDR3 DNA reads TGTGCCAGCAGCGTAGGTCAGATCAATGAGCAGTTCTTC. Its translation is CASSVGQINEQFF. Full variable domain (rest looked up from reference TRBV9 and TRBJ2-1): DSGVTQTPKHLITATGQRVTLRCSPRSGDLSVYWYQQSLDQGLQFLIQYYNGEERAKGNILERFSAQQFPDLHSELNLSSLELGDSALYFCASSVGQINEQFFGPGTRLTVL.

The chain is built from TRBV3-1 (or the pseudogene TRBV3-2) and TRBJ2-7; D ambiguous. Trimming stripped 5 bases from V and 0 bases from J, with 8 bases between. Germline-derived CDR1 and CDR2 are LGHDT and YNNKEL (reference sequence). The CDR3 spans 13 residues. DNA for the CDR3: TGTGCCAGCAGCAGCACTGCCTCCTACGAGCAGTACTTC. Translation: CASSSTASYEQYF.

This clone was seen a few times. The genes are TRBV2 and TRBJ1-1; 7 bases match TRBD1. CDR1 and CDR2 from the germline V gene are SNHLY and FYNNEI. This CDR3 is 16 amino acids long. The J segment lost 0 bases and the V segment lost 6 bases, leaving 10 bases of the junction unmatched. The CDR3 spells CASSAVRQGMNTEAFF. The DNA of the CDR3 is TGTGCCAGCAGCGCCGTTCGACAGGGAATGAACACTGAAGCTTTCTTT.

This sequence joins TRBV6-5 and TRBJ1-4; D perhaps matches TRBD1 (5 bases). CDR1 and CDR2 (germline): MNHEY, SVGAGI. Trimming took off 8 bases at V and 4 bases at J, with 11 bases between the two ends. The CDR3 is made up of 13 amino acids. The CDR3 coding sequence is TGTGCCAGCGGAGGGGTCAGTAATGAAAAACTGTTTTTT. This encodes CASGGVSNEKLFF.

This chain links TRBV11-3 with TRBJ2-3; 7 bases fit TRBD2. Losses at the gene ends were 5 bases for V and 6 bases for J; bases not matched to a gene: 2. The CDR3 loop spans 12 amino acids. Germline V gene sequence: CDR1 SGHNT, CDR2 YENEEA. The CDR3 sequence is CASSPGGDTQYF. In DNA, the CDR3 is TGTGCCAGCAGCCCCGGGGGGGATACGCAGTATTTT.